What follows are 19 T cell receptor beta chains derived from one specimen sequenced in a study of human T cells and chemical hapten exposure. TCRdb re-derived calls from the RACE reads in MiXCR, one entry per CDR3 protein. The sample shows around 99,000 distinct CDR3 sequences, roughly 9.6% of them seen only once. Time point defined: patch test 2, 6 weeks after DPC sensitization. Treatment here: therapeutic diphenylcyclopropenone sensitization with weekly scalp DPC. The sample in question was whole blood, obtained in connection with sensitization to the hapten diphenylcyclopropenone (DPC). These receptors were taken from a man aged 35 to 55 with alopecia areata. Some clones in this sample may be carry-over from other donors' samples.

The chain recombines TRBV6-1 with TRBJ2-2, with TRBD1 identical over 10 bases. After removal of 4 bases from V and 5 bases from J, the junction contained 7 bases not matched to a gene. The CDR3 is made up of 16 amino acids. Germline CDR1 MNHNS, CDR2 SASEGT. CDR3 sequence reads: CASSGDRGQGTGELFF. Here the CDR3 DNA reads TGTGCCAGCAGTGGAGACAGGGGGCAAGGAACCGGGGAGCTGTTTTTT.

The chain recombines TRBV5-6 with TRBJ1-6; TRBD1 aligns across 7 bases. Per germline, CDR1 SGHDT and CDR2 YYEEEE. After removal of 0 bases from V and 13 bases from J, the junction contained 7 bases not matched to a gene. This CDR3 has 14 residues. The DNA of the CDR3 is TGTGCCAGCAGCTTGGGGACAGGCCCGGGGCCCCTCCACTTT. This translates into CASSLGTGPGPLHF.

The J gene is TRBJ2-7, the V gene TRBV6-2 or TRBV6-3; D might be TRBD1 (5 bases). The CDR3 extends over 13 amino acids. CDR1 MNHEY and CDR2 SVGEGT come from the germline V gene. V was cut by 6 bases and J by 3 bases, with 12 bases left in between. CDR3 protein: CASSDSLVYEQYV. CDR3 bases: TGTGCCAGCAGCGACAGTTTAGTCTACGAGCAGTACGTC.

This clonotype was found many times. This chain uses TRBV29-1 with TRBJ2-5, with TRBD2 identical over 7 bases. The CDR3 length is 12 residues. CDR1 SQVTM and CDR2 ANQGSEA come from the germline V gene. Germline trimming cut 4 bases from V and 5 bases from J; bases unmatched to any gene: 4. Here the CDR3 DNA reads TGCAGCGTTGGGGGAGGGGTGGAGACCCAGTACTTC. Its protein is CSVGGGVETQYF.

This clonotype was counted a few times. The V call is TRBV19, the J call TRBJ2-5, with a possible D match to TRBD1 (5 bases). The CDR3 is 14 residues long. V was cut by 2 bases and J by 3 bases, with 10 bases left in between. CDR1 LNHDA and CDR2 SQIVND come from the germline V gene (reference sequence). CDR3 amino acids: CASSILGREETQYF. CDR3 sequence (DNA): TGTGCCAGTAGTATACTGGGCAGGGAAGAGACCCAGTACTTC.

This clonotype was detected only a few times. This chain uses TRBV2 with TRBJ1-4; D is undetermined. The V gene's germline CDR1 is SNHLY and CDR2 FYNNEI. Deletions cut 0 bases from V and 8 bases from J, with 13 bases between. The CDR3 has 15 residues. CDR3 sequence (DNA): TGTGCCAGCAGTGAAGCGCAGATGAGTAGGGAAAAACTGTTTTTT. It specifies CASSEAQMSREKLFF.

The chain joins TRBV7-2 to TRBJ1-6; D not certain. The V gene lost 4 bases and the J gene lost 5 bases, with 12 bases spanning the gap. The germline gives CDR1 SGHTA, CDR2 FQGNSA. CDR3 length: 15 residues. In DNA form, the CDR3 reads TGTGCCAGCAGCTCCCGAGGACGGGATAATTCACCCCTCCACTTT. This translates into CASSSRGRDNSPLHF.

Many counts were recorded for this clonotype. The chain joins TRBV18 to TRBJ2-7; 10 nucleotides line up with TRBD2. Germline V lookup: CDR1 KGHSH, CDR2 LQKENI. J gave up 0 bases and V 6 bases, and 8 bases lay outside the gene matches. The CDR3 length is 16 residues. This chain's CDR3 is CASSVTSGHSSYEQYF. The CDR3 DNA sequence: TGTGCCAGCTCCGTGACTAGCGGGCACAGCTCCTACGAGCAGTACTTC. The variable domain in full, with the rest retrieved from reference TRBV18 and TRBJ2-7, is NAGVMQNPRHLVRRRGQEARLRCSPMKGHSHVYWYRQLPEEGLKFMVYLQKENIIDESGMPKERFSAEFPKEGPSILRIQQVVRGDSAAYFCASSVTSGHSSYEQYFGPGTRLTVT.

This clonotype was found many times. The V and J genes are TRBV4-3 and TRBJ1-1; D gene uncertain. The V and J ends lost 0 bases and 10 bases respectively, with 12 bases between them. The CDR3 runs to 13 residues. The germline V gene has CDR1 LGHNA and CDR2 YSLEER. The CDR3 reads CASSQELRTAAFF. The CDR3 DNA is TGCGCCAGCAGCCAAGAATTACGAACGGCAGCTTTCTTT.

The chain is built from TRBV9 and TRBJ1-4; the D gene is possibly TRBD1 (6 bases). This CDR3 region has 14 residues. Germline V gives CDR1 SGDLS, CDR2 YYNGEE. V was trimmed by 4 bases and J by 8 bases, leaving 15 bases between them. The DNA of the CDR3 is TGTGCCAGCAGCTCAGGGGAGTCGGGCGAAAAACTGTTTTTT. It specifies CASSSGESGEKLFF.

J is TRBJ2-1 and V is TRBV24-1; 10 bases fit TRBD2. Germline trimming cut 4 bases from V and 9 bases from J; bases unmatched to any gene: 11. The CDR3 extends over 16 amino acids. Per the germline V gene, CDR1 is KGHDR and CDR2 is SFDVKD. The CDR3 reads CATSEGSSGRKGEQFF. CDR3 coding DNA: TGTGCCACCAGTGAGGGATCTAGCGGGAGAAAGGGTGAGCAGTTCTTC.

This rearrangement joins TRBV30 to TRBJ2-3, with 9 bases fitting TRBD1. Germline CDR1 is GTSNPN and CDR2 is SVGIG (reference sequence). The CDR3 totals 15 residues. V lost 6 bases, J lost 5 bases, and 12 bases stayed unmatched. The CDR3 sequence: CACVQWDRVKDTQYF. CDR3 DNA sequence: TGTGCCTGCGTGCAGTGGGACAGGGTTAAAGATACGCAGTATTTT. Complete variable domain (other parts from reference TRBV30 and TRBJ2-3): SQTIHQWPATLVQPVGSPLSLECTVEGTSNPNLYWYRQAAGRGLQLLFYSVGIGQISSEVPQNLSASRPQDRQFILSSKKLLLSDSGFYLCACVQWDRVKDTQYFGPGTRLTVL.

The V and J genes are TRBV2 and TRBJ2-5; D might be TRBD2 (5 bases). The V end lost 6 bases, the J end lost 5 bases, and 13 bases lay between the germline ends. Germline V gene data show CDR1 as SNHLY and CDR2 as FYNNEI. This CDR3 comprises 13 residues. The CDR3 reads CASSVMRRETQYF. CDR3 DNA: TGTGCCAGCAGCGTGATGAGGAGGGAGACCCAGTACTTC. Full variable domain (missing parts from reference TRBV2 and TRBJ2-5): EPEVTQTPSHQVTQMGQEVILRCVPISNHLYFYWYRQILGQKVEFLVSFYNNEISEKSEIFDDQFSVERPDGSNFTLKIRSTKLEDSAMYFCASSVMRRETQYFGPGTRLLVL.

The chain recombines TRBV29-1 with TRBJ2-3; the D gene is possibly TRBD1 (6 bases). V lost 7 bases and J 2 bases, leaving 16 bases between the germline ends. This CDR3 is 14 amino acids long. Looked up from germline, CDR1 is SQVTM and CDR2 is ANQGSEA. The CDR3 protein is CSARQGHNTDTQYF. DNA of the CDR3: TGCAGCGCCAGGCAGGGGCACAACACAGATACGCAGTATTTT.

There are a few counts of this clonotype. The chain is built from TRBV20-1 and TRBJ2-7; possibly TRBD1 for D (6 bases). Between the trimmed V and J ends, which lost 0 bases and 2 bases, there was a span of 11 bases. The CDR3 has 14 amino acids. Per the germline V gene, CDR1 is DFQATT and CDR2 is SNEGSKA (reference sequence). DNA for the CDR3: TGCAGTGCTAGAGATGTCAGGGACACCTACGAGCAGTACTTC. This translates into CSARDVRDTYEQYF.

This clonotype was detected a few times. The chain links TRBV6-1 to TRBJ2-6; D unresolved. V was cut by 1 base and J by 4 bases, with 8 bases left in between. The germline CDR1 and CDR2 sequences are MNHNS and SASEGT. The CDR3 is made up of 15 amino acids. The CDR3 loop reads CASSEGNVGANVLTF. CDR3 nucleotides: TGTGCCAGCAGTGAAGGGAACGTGGGGGCCAACGTCCTGACTTTC.

This clonotype came up many times. The chain joins TRBV29-1 to TRBJ2-1, with 9 bases that match TRBD2. Germline CDR1 SQVTM, CDR2 ANQGSEA. CDR3 size: 15 residues. V dropped 3 bases and J dropped 4; count of bases not matched to a gene: 7. The CDR3: CSVDPGLAGYNEQFF. The DNA of the CDR3 is TGCAGCGTTGATCCTGGTCTAGCGGGATACAATGAGCAGTTCTTC.

The rearrangement links TRBV11-2 to TRBJ2-3, with TRBD2 matching over 10 bases. The CDR3 runs to 17 residues. The V gene's germline CDR1 is SGHAT and CDR2 FQNNGV. J lost 1 base, V lost 7 bases, and 11 bases had no gene match. CDR3 sequence (DNA): TGTGCCAGCACATTTACTAGCGGGATTATAGGCACAGATACGCAGTATTTT. It codes for CASTFTSGIIGTDTQYF.

The rearrangement uses TRBV5-5 and TRBJ1-6; TRBD1 might be the D (6 bases). The CDR3 extends over 15 amino acids. Trimming cost V 5 bases and J 7 bases, with 16 bases left between them. In germline, CDR1 is SGHKS, CDR2 YYEKEE (reference sequence). CDR3 coding DNA: TGTGCCAGCAGGATGACGGGGGGCCAGAATTCACCCCTCCACTTT. Residues: CASRMTGGQNSPLHF.